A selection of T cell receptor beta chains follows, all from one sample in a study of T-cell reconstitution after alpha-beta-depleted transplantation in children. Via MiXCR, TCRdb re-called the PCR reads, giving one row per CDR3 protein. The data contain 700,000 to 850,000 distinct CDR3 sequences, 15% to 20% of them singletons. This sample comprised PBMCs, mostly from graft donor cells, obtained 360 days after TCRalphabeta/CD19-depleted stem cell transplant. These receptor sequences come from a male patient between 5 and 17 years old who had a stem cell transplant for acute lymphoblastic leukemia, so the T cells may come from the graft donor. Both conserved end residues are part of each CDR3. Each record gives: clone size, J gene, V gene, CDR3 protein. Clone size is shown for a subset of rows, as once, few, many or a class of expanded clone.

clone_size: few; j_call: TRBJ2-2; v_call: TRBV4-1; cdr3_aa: CASRPVGNTGELFF
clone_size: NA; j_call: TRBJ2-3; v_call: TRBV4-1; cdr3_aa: CASSRQYRRDGADTQYF
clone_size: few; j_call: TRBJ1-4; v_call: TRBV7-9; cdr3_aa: CASSLVRFRDNEKLFF
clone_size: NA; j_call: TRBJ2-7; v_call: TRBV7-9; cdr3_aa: CASSPPGKFEQYF
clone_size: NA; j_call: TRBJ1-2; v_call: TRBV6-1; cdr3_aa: CASSPGILSYGYTF
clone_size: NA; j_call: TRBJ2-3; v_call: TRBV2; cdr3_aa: CASKGRRTTDTQYF
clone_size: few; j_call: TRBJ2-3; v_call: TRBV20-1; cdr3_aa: CSAREASVTDTQYF
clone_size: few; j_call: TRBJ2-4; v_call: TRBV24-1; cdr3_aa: CAILASGRPAKNIQYF
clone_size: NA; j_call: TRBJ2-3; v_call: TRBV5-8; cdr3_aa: CASSFSTQRERTDTQYF
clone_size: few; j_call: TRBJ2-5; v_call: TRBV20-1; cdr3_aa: CSASRLGPVTQYF
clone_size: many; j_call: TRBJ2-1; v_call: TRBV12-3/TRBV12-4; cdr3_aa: CASSRLAGARYNEQFF
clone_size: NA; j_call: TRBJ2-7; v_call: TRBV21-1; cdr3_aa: CASSNRTGGDEQYF
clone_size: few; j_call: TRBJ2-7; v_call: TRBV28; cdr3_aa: CASSSQGLAGGPYEQYF
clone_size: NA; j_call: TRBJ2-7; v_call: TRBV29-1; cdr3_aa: CSVLQLYEQYF
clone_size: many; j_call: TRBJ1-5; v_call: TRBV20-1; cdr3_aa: CSADPRGGNQPQHF
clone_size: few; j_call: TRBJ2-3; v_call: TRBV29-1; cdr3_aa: CTAGSADTQYF
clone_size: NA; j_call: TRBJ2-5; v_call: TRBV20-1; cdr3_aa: CSATGVQETQYF
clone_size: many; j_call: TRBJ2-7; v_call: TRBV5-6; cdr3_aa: CASSSDHPYEQYF
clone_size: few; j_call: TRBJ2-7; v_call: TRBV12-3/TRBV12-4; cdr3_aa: CASSFQLAGSSSYEQYF
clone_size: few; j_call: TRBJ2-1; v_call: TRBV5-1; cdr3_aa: CASSTRVNEQFF
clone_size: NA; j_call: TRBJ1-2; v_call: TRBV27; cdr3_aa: CASSWGFGNYGYTF
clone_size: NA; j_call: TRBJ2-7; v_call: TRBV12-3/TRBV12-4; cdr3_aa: CASRPAGETYEQYF
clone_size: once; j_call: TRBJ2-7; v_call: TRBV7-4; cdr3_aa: CASSPWRVPGWGTYEQYF
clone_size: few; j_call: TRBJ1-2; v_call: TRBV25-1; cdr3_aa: CASSEGGSYGGYTF
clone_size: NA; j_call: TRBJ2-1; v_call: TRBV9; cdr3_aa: CASSQRLGRRSEQFF
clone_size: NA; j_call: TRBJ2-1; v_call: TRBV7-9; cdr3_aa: CASSFRAGYNEQFF
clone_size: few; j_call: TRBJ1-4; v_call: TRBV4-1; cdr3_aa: CASSHALRGIGEKLFF
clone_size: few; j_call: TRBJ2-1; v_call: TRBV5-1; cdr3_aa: CASSLSMTPSSYNEQFF
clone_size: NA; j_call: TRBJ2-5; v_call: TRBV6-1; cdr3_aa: CASSPGLGAGETQYF